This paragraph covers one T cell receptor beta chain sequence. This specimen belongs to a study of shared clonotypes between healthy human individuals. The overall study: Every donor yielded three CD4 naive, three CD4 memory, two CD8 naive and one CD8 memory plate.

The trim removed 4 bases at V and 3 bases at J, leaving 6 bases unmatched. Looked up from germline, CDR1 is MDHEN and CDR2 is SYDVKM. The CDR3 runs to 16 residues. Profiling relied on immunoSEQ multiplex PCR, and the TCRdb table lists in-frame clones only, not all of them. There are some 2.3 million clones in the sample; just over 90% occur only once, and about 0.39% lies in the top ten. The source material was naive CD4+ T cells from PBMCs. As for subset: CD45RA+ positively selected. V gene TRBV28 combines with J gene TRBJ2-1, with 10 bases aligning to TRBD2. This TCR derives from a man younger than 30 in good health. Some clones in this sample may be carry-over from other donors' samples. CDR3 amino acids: CASSSHSGRFYNEQFF. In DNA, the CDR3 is TGTGCCAGCAGTTCCCATAGCGGGAGGTTCTACAATGAGCAGTTCTTC.